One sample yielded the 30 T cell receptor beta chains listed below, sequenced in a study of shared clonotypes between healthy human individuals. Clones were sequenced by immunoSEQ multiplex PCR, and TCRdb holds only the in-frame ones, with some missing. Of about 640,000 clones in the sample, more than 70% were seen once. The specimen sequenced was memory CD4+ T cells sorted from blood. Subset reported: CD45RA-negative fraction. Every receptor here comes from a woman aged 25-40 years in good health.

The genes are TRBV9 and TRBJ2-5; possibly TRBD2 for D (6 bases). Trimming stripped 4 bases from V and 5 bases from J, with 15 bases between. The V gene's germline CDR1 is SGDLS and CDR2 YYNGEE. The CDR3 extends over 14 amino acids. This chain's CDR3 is CASSPGGWKETQYF. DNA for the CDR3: TGTGCCAGCAGCCCCGGGGGTTGGAAGGAGACCCAGTACTTC.

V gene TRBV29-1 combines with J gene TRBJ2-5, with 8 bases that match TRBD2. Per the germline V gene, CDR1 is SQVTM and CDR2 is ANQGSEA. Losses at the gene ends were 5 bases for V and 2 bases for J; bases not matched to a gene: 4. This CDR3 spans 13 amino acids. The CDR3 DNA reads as TGCAGCGTTCAAATAGCGGGACAAGAGACCCAGTACTTC. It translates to CSVQIAGQETQYF.

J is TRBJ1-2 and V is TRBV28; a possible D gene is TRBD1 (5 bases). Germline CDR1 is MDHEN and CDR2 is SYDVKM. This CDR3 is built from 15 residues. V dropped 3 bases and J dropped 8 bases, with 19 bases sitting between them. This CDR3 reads CASSFPTTGPKGYTF. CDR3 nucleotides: TGTGCCAGCAGTTTCCCGACTACAGGACCCAAGGGCTACACCTTC.

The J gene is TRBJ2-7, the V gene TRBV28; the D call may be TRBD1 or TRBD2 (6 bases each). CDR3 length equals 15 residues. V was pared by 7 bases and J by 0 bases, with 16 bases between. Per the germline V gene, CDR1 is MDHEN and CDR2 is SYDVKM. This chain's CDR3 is CASTLGGAHSYEQYF. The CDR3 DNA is TGTGCCAGCACCCTGGGGGGCGCTCACTCCTACGAGCAGTACTTC.

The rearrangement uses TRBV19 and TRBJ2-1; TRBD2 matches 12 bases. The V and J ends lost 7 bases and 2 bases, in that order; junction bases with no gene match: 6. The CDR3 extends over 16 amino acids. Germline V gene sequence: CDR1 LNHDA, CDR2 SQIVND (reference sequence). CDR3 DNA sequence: TGTGCCAGTATGAGTCCTAGCGGGAGGGCCTACAATGAGCAGTTCTTC. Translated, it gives CASMSPSGRAYNEQFF.

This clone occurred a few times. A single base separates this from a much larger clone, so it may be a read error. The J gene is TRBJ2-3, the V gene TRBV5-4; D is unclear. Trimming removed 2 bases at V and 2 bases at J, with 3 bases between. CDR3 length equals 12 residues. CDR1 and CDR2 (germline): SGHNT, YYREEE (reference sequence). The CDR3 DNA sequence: TGTGCCAGCAGCTTCCACACAGATACGCAGTATTTT. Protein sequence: CASSFHTDTQYF.

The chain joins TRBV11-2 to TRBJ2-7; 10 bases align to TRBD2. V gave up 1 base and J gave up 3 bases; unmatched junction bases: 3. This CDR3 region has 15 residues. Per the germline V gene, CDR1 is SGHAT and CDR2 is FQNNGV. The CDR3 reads CASSLAGTSDYEQYF. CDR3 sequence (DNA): TGTGCCAGCAGCTTAGCCGGGACTAGCGACTACGAGCAGTACTTC.

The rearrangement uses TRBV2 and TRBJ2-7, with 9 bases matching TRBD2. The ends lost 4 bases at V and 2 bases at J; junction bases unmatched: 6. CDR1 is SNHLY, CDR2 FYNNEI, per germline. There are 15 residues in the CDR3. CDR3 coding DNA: TGTGCCAGCAGTGGGACTAGCGCCTACCCCTACGAGCAGTACTTC. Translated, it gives CASSGTSAYPYEQYF. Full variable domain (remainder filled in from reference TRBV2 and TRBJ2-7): EPEVTQTPSHQVTQMGQEVILRCVPISNHLYFYWYRQILGQKVEFLVSFYNNEISEKSEIFDDQFSVERPDGSNFTLKIRSTKLEDSAMYFCASSGTSAYPYEQYFGPGTRLTVT.

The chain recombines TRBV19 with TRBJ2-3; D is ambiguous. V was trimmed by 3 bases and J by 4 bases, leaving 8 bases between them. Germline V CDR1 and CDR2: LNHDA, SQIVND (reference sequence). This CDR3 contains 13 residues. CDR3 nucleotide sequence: TGTGCCAGTAGTATTTTGGGCGCAGATACGCAGTATTTT. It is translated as CASSILGADTQYF. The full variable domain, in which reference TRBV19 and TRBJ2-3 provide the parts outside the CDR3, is DGGITQSPKYLFRKEGQNVTLSCEQNLNHDAMYWYRQDPGQGLRLIYYSQIVNDFQKGDIAEGYSVSREKKESFPLTVTSAQKNPTAFYLCASSILGADTQYFGPGTRLTVL.

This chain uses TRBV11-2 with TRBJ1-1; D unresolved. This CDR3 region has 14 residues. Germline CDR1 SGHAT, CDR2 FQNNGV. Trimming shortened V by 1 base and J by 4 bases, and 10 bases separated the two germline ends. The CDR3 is CASSLANWVTEAFF. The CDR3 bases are TGTGCCAGCAGCTTAGCAAACTGGGTCACTGAAGCTTTCTTT.

CDR3 DNA sequence: TGTGCCACCAGCAGAGATGGATCAGCGGGAGCGCAGTCCGAGACCCAGTACTTC. Protein sequence: CATSRDGSAGAQSETQYF. The chain uses TRBV15 and TRBJ2-5, with 8 nucleotides matching TRBD2. This CDR3 has 18 residues. Germline V gene sequence: CDR1 LNHNV, CDR2 YYDKDF (reference sequence). The V and J ends lost 0 bases and 5 bases, in that order; junction bases with no gene match: 14.

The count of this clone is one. CDR3 in DNA: TGTGCCAGCAGTCCAACAGGACTAGCGGGAGATAGGGTTCAGTACTTC. It encodes CASSPTGLAGDRVQYF. V usage is TRBV6-6 and J usage is TRBJ2-4, with 13 bases fitting TRBD2. In germline, CDR1 is MNHNY, CDR2 SVGAGI (reference sequence). The ends lost 5 bases at V and 11 bases at J; junction bases unmatched: 12. The length of the CDR3 is 16 residues.

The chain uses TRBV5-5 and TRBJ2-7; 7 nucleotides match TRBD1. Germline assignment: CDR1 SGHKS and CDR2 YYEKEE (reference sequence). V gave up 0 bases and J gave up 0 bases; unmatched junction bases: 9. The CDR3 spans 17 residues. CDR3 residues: CASSLAIPGQSSYEQYF. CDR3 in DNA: TGTGCCAGCAGCTTGGCCATACCGGGACAGAGCTCCTACGAGCAGTACTTC. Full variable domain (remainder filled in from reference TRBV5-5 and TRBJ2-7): DAGVTQSPTHLIKTRGQQVTLRCSPISGHKSVSWYQQVLGQGPQFIFQYYEKEERGRGNFPDRFSARQFPNYSSELNVNALLLGDSALYLCASSLAIPGQSSYEQYFGPGTRLTVT.

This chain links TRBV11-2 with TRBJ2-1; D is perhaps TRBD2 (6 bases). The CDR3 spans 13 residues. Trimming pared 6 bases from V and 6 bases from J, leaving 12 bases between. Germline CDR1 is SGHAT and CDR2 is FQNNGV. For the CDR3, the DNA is TGTGCCAGCAGGCGACTAGTGGCCAATGAGCAGTTCTTC. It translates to CASRRLVANEQFF.

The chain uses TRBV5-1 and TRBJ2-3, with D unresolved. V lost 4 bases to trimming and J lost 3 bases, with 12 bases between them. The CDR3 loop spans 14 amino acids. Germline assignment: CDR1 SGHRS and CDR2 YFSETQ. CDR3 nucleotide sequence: TGCGCCAGCAGCCTCCCAGACCCAACAGATACGCAGTATTTT. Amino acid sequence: CASSLPDPTDTQYF.

The DNA for the CDR3 is TGCGCCAGCAGCTCCGGACTAGCGGGGGAACAAGAGACCCAGTACTTC. Translation gives CASSSGLAGEQETQYF. The rearrangement joins TRBV5-1 to TRBJ2-5; TRBD2 aligns across 13 bases. The junction had 4 bases not matched to a gene; V was cut back by 3 bases and J by 2 bases. There are 16 residues in the CDR3. Germline V lookup: CDR1 SGHRS, CDR2 YFSETQ.

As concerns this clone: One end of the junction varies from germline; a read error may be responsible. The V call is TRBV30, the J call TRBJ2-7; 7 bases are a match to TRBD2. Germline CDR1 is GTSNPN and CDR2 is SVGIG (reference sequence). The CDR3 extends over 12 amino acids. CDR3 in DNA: TGTACCTGGACCCTCGGGGGGTACGAGCAGTACTTC. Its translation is CTWTLGGYEQYF.

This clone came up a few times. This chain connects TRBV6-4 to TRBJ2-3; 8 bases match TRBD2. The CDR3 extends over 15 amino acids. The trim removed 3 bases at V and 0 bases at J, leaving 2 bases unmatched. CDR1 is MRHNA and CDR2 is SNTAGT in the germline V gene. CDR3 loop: CASSEASGSTDTQYF. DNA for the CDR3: TGTGCCAGCAGTGAGGCTAGCGGGAGCACAGATACGCAGTATTTT.

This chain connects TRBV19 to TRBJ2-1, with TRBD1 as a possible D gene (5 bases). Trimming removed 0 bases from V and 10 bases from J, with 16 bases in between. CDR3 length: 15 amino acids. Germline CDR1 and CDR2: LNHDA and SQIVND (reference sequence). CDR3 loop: CASSIEGAARREQFF. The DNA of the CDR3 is TGTGCCAGTAGTATAGAAGGGGCAGCTAGAAGAGAGCAGTTCTTC.

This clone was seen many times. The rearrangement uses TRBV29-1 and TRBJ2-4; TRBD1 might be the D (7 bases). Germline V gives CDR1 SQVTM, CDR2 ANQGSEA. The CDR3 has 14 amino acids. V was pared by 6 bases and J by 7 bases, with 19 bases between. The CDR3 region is CSVGGGAGSNIQYF. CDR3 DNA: TGCAGCGTCGGAGGGGGCGCAGGAAGTAACATTCAGTACTTC.

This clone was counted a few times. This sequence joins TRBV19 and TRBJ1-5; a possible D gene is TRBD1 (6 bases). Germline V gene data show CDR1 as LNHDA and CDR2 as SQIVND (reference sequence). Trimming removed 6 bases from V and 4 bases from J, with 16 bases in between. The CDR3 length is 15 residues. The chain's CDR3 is CASRIDRNGNQPQHF. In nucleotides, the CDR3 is TGTGCCAGTAGGATCGACAGGAATGGGAATCAGCCCCAGCATTTT.

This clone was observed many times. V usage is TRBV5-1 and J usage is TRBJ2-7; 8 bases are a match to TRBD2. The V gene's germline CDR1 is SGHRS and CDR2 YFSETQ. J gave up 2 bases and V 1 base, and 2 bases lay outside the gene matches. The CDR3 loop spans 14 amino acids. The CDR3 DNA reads TGCGCCAGCAGCTTGAATAGCGGGACCTACGAGCAGTACTTC. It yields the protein CASSLNSGTYEQYF.

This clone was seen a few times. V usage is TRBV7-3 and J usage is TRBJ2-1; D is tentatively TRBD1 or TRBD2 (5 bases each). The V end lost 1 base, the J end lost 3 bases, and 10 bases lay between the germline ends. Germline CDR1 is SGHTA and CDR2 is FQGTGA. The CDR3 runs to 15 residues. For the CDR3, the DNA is TGTGCCAGCAGCTTAAGGCAGGGAGACTACAATGAGCAGTTCTTC. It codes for CASSLRQGDYNEQFF.

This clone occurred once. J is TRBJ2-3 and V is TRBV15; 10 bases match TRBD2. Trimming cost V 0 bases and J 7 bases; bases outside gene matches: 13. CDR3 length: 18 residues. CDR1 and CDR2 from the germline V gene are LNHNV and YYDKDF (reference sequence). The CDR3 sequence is CATSRDHPLAGVLYTQYF. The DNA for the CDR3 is TGTGCCACCAGCAGAGATCACCCTCTAGCGGGAGTATTATATACGCAGTATTTT. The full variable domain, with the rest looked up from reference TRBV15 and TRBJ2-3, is DAMVIQNPRYQVTQFGKPVTLSCSQTLNHNVMYWYQQKSSQAPKLLFHYYDKDFNNEADTPDNFQSRRPNTSFCFLDIRSPGLGDTAMYLCATSRDHPLAGVLYTQYFGPGTRLTVL.

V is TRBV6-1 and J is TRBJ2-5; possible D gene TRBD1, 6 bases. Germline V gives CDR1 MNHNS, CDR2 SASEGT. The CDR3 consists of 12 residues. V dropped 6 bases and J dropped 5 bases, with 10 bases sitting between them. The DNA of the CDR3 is TGTGCCAGCAGGACCACAGGGGAGACCCAGTACTTC. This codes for CASRTTGETQYF.

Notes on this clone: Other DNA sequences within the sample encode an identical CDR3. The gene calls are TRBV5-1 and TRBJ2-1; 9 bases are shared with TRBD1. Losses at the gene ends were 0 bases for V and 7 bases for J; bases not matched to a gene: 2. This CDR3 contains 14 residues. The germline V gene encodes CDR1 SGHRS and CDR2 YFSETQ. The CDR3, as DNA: TGCGCCAGCAGCTTGGGGGACAGGGCTAATGAGCAGTTCTTC. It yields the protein CASSLGDRANEQFF.

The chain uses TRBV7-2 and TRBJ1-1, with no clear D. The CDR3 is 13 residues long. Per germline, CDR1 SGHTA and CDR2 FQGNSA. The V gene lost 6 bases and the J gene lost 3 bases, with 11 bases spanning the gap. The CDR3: CASSREGHTEAFF. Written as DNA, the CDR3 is TGTGCCAGCAGTCGGGAGGGTCACACTGAAGCTTTCTTT.

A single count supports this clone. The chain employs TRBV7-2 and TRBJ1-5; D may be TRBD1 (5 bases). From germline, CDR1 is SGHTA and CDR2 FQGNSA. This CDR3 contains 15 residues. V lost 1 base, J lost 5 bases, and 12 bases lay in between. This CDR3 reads CASSLDSGTHQPQHF. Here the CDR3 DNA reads TGTGCCAGCAGCTTAGACTCGGGGACGCATCAGCCCCAGCATTTT.

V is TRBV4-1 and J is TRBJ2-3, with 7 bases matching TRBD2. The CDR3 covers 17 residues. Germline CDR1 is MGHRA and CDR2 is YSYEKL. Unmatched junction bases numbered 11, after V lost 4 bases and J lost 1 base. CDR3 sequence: CASSRPPREKGTDTQYF. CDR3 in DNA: TGCGCCAGCAGCCGCCCACCGCGGGAGAAGGGCACAGATACGCAGTATTTT.

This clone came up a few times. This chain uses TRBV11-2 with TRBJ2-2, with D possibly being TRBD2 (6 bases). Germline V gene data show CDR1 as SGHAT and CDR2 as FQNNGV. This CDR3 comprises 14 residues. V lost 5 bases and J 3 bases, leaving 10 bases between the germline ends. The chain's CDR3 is CASSAGRHTGELFF. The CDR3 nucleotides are TGTGCCAGCAGCGCGGGACGGCACACCGGGGAGCTGTTTTTT.